This T cell receptor (beta chain) was sequenced in a study of graft-versus-host responses after intestinal transplantation. This table comes from immunoSEQ multiplex PCR, and its TCRdb copy is limited to in-frame clones, with some not included. The table has 70,000 to 95,000 clones, under 90% seen once. The CDR3 spans 10 residues. Looked up from germline, CDR1 is LNHDA and CDR2 is SQIVND (reference sequence). The germline V and J ends were trimmed by 9 bases and 6 bases, with 9 bases remaining between them. Concerning this clone itself: Antigen specificity is unknown.

This chain uses TRBV19 with TRBJ2-7; D is perhaps TRBD1 (5 bases). The input for sequencing was unstimulated CD4+ T cells sorted from spleen or lymph node cells, taken before intestinal transplant. The TCR sequence derives from a human donor who received an intestinal transplant. The CDR3 DNA is TGTGCCAGCAGGGTAGGCGAGCAGTACTTC. This codes for CASRVGEQYF.